One and the same sample provided the 24 T cell receptor beta chains below, sequenced in a study of cytomegalovirus exposure and HLA in healthy donors. The PCR used 60 Vbeta and 13 Jbeta primers. Clones were read by immunoSEQ multiplex PCR, and TCRdb kept only the in-frame ones, dropping some. The sample records more than 150,000 clones, around 80% being singletons. The sequenced sample was PBMCs. The receptors were sampled from a young woman in good health and CMV-seronegative.

This chain connects TRBV28 to TRBJ1-1; TRBD1 matches at 8 bases. The CDR3 is 15 residues long. V was clipped by 5 bases and J by 4 bases; unmatched bases: 9. CDR1 is MDHEN, CDR2 SYDVKM, per germline. The CDR3 bases are TGTGCCAGCAGTACTTACAGGGGGGGGTTCACTGAAGCTTTCTTT. Its translation is CASSTYRGGFTEAFF.

J is TRBJ1-1 and V is TRBV11-2; 10 nucleotides match TRBD1. CDR3 length equals 14 residues. The ends lost 5 bases at V and 11 bases at J; junction bases unmatched: 11. Per germline, CDR1 SGHAT and CDR2 FQNNGV. CDR3 in amino acids: CASSPTTGGLVAFF. The DNA of the CDR3 is TGTGCCAGCAGCCCTACGACAGGGGGCCTCGTTGCTTTCTTT.

The count of this clone is one. The chain links TRBV5-1 to TRBJ1-2, with 7 bases that match TRBD1. The germline V gene has CDR1 SGHRS and CDR2 YFSETQ. With 4 bases clipped from V and 3 bases from J, the junction kept 3 bases outside the gene matches. The CDR3 is 13 residues long. This chain's CDR3 is CASSIDRDYGYTF. CDR3 DNA: TGCGCCAGCAGCATTGACAGGGACTATGGCTACACCTTC.

This clone was seen a single time. The V call is TRBV5-5, the J call TRBJ1-2, with TRBD1 matching 9 bases. CDR1 SGHKS and CDR2 YYEKEE come from the germline V gene (reference sequence). Unmatched junction bases numbered 7, after V lost 4 bases and J lost 3 bases. The CDR3 is 15 residues long. The CDR3: CASSPKQGADYGYTF. CDR3 bases: TGTGCCAGCAGCCCGAAACAGGGGGCTGACTATGGCTACACCTTC.

The chain employs TRBV5-1 and TRBJ2-3, with D possibly matching TRBD1 (5 bases). The germline V gene has CDR1 SGHRS and CDR2 YFSETQ. Trimming stripped 0 bases from V and 1 base from J, with 12 bases between. The CDR3 runs to 16 residues. CDR3 bases: TGCGCCAGCAGCTTGGGGGGCAGGTGGGGCACAGATACGCAGTATTTT. Translation: CASSLGGRWGTDTQYF.

V gene TRBV5-1 combines with J gene TRBJ2-6, with 10 bases fitting TRBD1. V trimming: 2 bases; J trimming: 0 bases; junction bases outside the gene matches: 2. Germline assignment: CDR1 SGHRS and CDR2 YFSETQ. This CDR3 contains 17 residues. The CDR3, as DNA: TGCGCCAGCAGCTTTAGGACAGGGGGCTCTGGGGCCAACGTCCTGACTTTC. It translates to CASSFRTGGSGANVLTF.

The chain's CDR3 is CASSEDSYSRAFF. The CDR3 nucleotides are TGTGCCAGCAGTGAAGACTCGTACAGTCGAGCTTTCTTT. This sequence joins TRBV6-1 and TRBJ1-1; D remains unclear. V dropped 1 base and J dropped 10 bases, with 13 bases sitting between them. Germline V CDR1 and CDR2: MNHNS, SASEGT. The CDR3 is made up of 13 amino acids.

The chain has TRBV28 and TRBJ2-7, with 7 positions matching TRBD1. Germline values: CDR1 MDHEN, CDR2 SYDVKM. The V and J ends lost 7 bases and 9 bases, in that order; junction bases with no gene match: 12. There are 13 residues in the CDR3. CDR3 in amino acids: CASTSLGTALQYF. CDR3 in DNA: TGTGCCAGCACCTCACTCGGGACAGCGCTGCAGTACTTC.

The rearrangement links TRBV6-5 to TRBJ1-2, with D maybe TRBD1 (5 bases). Per the germline V gene, CDR1 is MNHEY and CDR2 is SVGAGI. Trimming removed 0 bases at V and 2 bases at J, with 13 bases between. CDR3 size: 16 residues. The CDR3 here is CASSYSMSAGNYGYTF. The CDR3 DNA reads as TGTGCCAGCAGTTACTCGATGTCGGCAGGGAACTATGGCTACACCTTC.

The J gene is TRBJ2-1, the V gene TRBV5-1; 9 bases line up with TRBD1. Looked up from germline, CDR1 is SGHRS and CDR2 is YFSETQ. CDR3 length equals 13 residues. Losses at the gene ends were 6 bases for V and 5 bases for J; bases not matched to a gene: 3. CDR3: CASKGTGNNEQFF. DNA for the CDR3: TGCGCCAGCAAGGGGACAGGGAACAATGAGCAGTTCTTC.

V is TRBV4-1 and J is TRBJ2-7; the match to TRBD1 covers 11 bases. This CDR3 region has 14 residues. V shed 2 bases and J 6 bases; nucleotides not matched to a gene: 3. The V gene's germline CDR1 is MGHRA and CDR2 YSYEKL. CDR3 bases: TGCGCCAGCAGCCAAAGGACAGGGGGCGGCGAGCAGTACTTC. Protein: CASSQRTGGGEQYF.

The chain recombines TRBV11-2 with TRBJ2-2, with a weak D call TRBD1 (5 bases). CDR1 and CDR2 (germline): SGHAT, FQNNGV. Trimming removed 7 bases from V and 7 bases from J, with 16 bases in between. This CDR3 has 14 amino acids. This chain's CDR3 is CASNFETVIGELFF. The CDR3, as DNA: TGTGCCAGCAACTTCGAGACAGTAATCGGGGAGCTGTTTTTT. The full variable domain, its missing parts supplied by reference TRBV11-2 and TRBJ2-2, is EAGVAQSPRYKIIEKRQSVAFWCNPISGHATLYWYQQILGQGPKLLIQFQNNGVVDDSQLPKDRFSAERLKGVDSTLKIQPAKLEDSAVYLCASNFETVIGELFFGEGSRLTVL.

V is TRBV6-5 and J is TRBJ1-1; D is perhaps TRBD1 (6 bases). Trimming left V 3 bases short and J 9 bases short, with 20 bases between. CDR1 and CDR2 (germline): MNHEY, SVGAGI. The CDR3 consists of 15 residues. CDR3 protein: CASSYSNQDSSQAFF. For the CDR3, the DNA is TGTGCCAGCAGTTATTCGAACCAGGACAGTAGTCAAGCTTTCTTT.

This chain links TRBV5-1 with TRBJ2-3; 10 bases match TRBD2. Trimming took 1 base from V and 0 from J; bases not matched to a gene: 2. The germline V gene has CDR1 SGHRS and CDR2 YFSETQ. The CDR3 length is 16 residues. The CDR3 protein is CASSLQRGGSTDTQYF. The CDR3, as DNA: TGCGCCAGCAGCTTGCAGCGGGGGGGTAGCACAGATACGCAGTATTTT.

On this clone: The sample contains more than one DNA sequence encoding this CDR3. The J gene is TRBJ2-7, the V gene TRBV28, with TRBD2 as a possible D gene (5 bases). Trimming took 4 bases from V and 2 from J, leaving 9 bases between them. The CDR3 has 13 amino acids. Germline V gene data show CDR1 as MDHEN and CDR2 as SYDVKM. Here the CDR3 reads CASSSPGTYEQYF. The CDR3 DNA sequence: TGTGCCAGCAGTTCCCCGGGGACCTACGAGCAGTACTTC.

V gene TRBV28 combines with J gene TRBJ2-5; TRBD2 agrees at 9 bases. The J call may be faulty, since TRBJ2-7 better matches the DNA end. Germline V gene data show CDR1 as MDHEN and CDR2 as SYDVKM. The CDR3 spans 15 residues. The CDR3 here is CASSRASGGTYEQYF. In DNA, the CDR3 is TGTGCCAGCAGTCGGGCGAGCGGGGGGACCTACGAGCAGTACTTC.

The J gene is TRBJ2-5, the V gene TRBV4-1; D may be TRBD1 (5 bases). Deletions cut 1 base from V and 5 bases from J, with 14 bases between. Germline lookup yields CDR1 MGHRA and CDR2 YSYEKL. This CDR3 is built from 15 residues. This CDR3 reads CASSQGPQGWETQYF. CDR3 bases: TGCGCCAGCAGCCAAGGTCCTCAGGGATGGGAGACCCAGTACTTC.

V gene TRBV11-3 combines with J gene TRBJ2-5, with 9 positions matching TRBD2. V shed 1 base, J shed 1 base, and the junction held 7 bases outside the gene matches. The length of the CDR3 is 17 residues. CDR1 is SGHNT and CDR2 is YENEEA in the germline V gene. The CDR3 DNA sequence: TGTGCCAGCAGCTTAGGTTACCTAGCGGGGACCCAAGAGACCCAGTACTTC. It codes for CASSLGYLAGTQETQYF.

In this sample, this clone turned up once. This rearrangement joins TRBV7-9 to TRBJ2-1, with D tentatively TRBD1 (6 bases). V lost 5 bases, J lost 5 bases, and 19 bases lay in between. Per the germline V gene, CDR1 is SEHNR and CDR2 is FQNEAQ (reference sequence). This CDR3 has 16 residues. CDR3 DNA sequence: TGTGCCAGCAGCCCCAACAGGGTCCCCCATGACAATGAGCAGTTCTTC. Protein sequence: CASSPNRVPHDNEQFF.

This chain links TRBV7-9 with TRBJ1-1; D remains unclear. The CDR3 loop spans 12 amino acids. Per the germline V gene, CDR1 is SEHNR and CDR2 is FQNEAQ (reference sequence). Between the trimmed V and J ends, which lost 1 base and 9 bases, there was a span of 9 bases. The CDR3, as DNA: TGTGCCAGCAGCTTAGTCGGCGGCCAAGCTTTCTTT. Translating gives CASSLVGGQAFF. Complete variable domain (other parts from reference TRBV7-9 and TRBJ1-1): DTGVSQNPRHKITKRGQNVTFRCDPISEHNRLYWYRQTLGQGPEFLTYFQNEAQLEKSRLLSDRFSAERPKGSFSTLEIQRTEQGDSAMYLCASSLVGGQAFFGQGTRLTVV.

This chain uses TRBV7-2 with TRBJ1-2; D is ambiguous. CDR1 is SGHTA and CDR2 is FQGNSA in the germline V gene. This CDR3 has 14 amino acids. The V end was cut by 1 base, the J end by 8 bases, with 14 bases between. CDR3 sequence reads: CASSLDRVKEGYTF. DNA of the CDR3: TGTGCCAGCAGCTTAGATCGGGTCAAGGAGGGCTACACCTTC.

V gene TRBV6-1 combines with J gene TRBJ1-2; TRBD1 matches 8 bases. The CDR3 runs to 16 residues. J was trimmed by 3 bases and V by 4 bases; bases with no gene match: 10. CDR1 and CDR2 (germline): MNHNS, SASEGT. The CDR3: CASSGWRSGQDYGYTF. CDR3 coding DNA: TGTGCCAGCAGTGGGTGGCGCTCGGGACAGGACTATGGCTACACCTTC.

The rearrangement uses TRBV9 and TRBJ1-3; TRBD1 matches at 7 bases. Per germline, CDR1 SGDLS and CDR2 YYNGEE. The CDR3 is 13 amino acids. The trim removed 6 bases at V and 4 bases at J, leaving 4 bases unmatched. DNA for the CDR3: TGTGCCAGCACTCCAGGGGGAGGAAACACCATATATTTT. This encodes CASTPGGGNTIYF.

The chain employs TRBV5-1 and TRBJ1-6, with D possibly matching TRBD1 (6 bases). Trimming shortened V by 9 bases and J by 10 bases, and 17 bases separated the two germline ends. Germline lookup yields CDR1 SGHRS and CDR2 YFSETQ. This CDR3 contains 13 residues. CDR3 region: CATAQGVQSPLHF. The DNA of the CDR3 is TGCGCCACTGCACAGGGAGTGCAGTCACCCCTCCACTTT.